These 27 T cell receptor beta chains share one sample of origin, sequenced in a study of blood T cell repertoires in COVID-19. The method was immunoSEQ multiplex PCR; TCRdb's version includes in-frame clones alone and lacks a portion of them. Among 60,000 to 70,000 clones listed, roughly four fifths were seen once. The specimen sequenced was peripheral blood. The receptors here all came from a human donor in a cohort sampled during active COVID-19.

CDR3 region: CAAWTGKKGNQPQHF. Here the CDR3 DNA reads TGTGCCGCGTGGACAGGAAAAAAGGGCAATCAGCCCCAGCATTTT. This chain links TRBV24-1 with TRBJ1-5; the match to TRBD1 covers 7 bases. CDR3 length: 15 amino acids. Per germline, CDR1 KGHDR and CDR2 SFDVKD. V lost 12 bases, J lost 2 bases, and 12 bases stayed unmatched.

This chain links TRBV30 with TRBJ2-2; tentative D call: TRBD1 (5 bases). The V gene's germline CDR1 is GTSNPN and CDR2 SVGIG (reference sequence). Trimming took 4 bases from V and 1 from J, leaving 7 bases between them. There are 13 residues in the CDR3. CDR3 nucleotides: TGTGCCTGGATTCAGGGGAACACCGGGGAGCTGTTTTTT. Protein: CAWIQGNTGELFF.

J is TRBJ2-7 and V is TRBV6-5; 7 bases line up with TRBD1. In germline, CDR1 is MNHEY, CDR2 SVGAGI. The ends lost 6 bases at V and 1 base at J; junction bases unmatched: 9. This CDR3 region has 15 residues. In DNA, the CDR3 is TGTGCCAGCAGATCAAACAGGGGTGCGTCCTACGAGCAGTACTTC. This translates into CASRSNRGASYEQYF.

The chain employs TRBV13 and TRBJ1-3, with 7 bases that match TRBD1. The germline CDR1 and CDR2 sequences are PRHDT and FYEKMQ (reference sequence). The junction had 19 bases not matched to a gene; V was cut back by 6 bases and J by 8 bases. The CDR3 totals 17 residues. CDR3 in DNA: TGTGCCAGCAGTCGGTTGGGACAGACAGGAACGGGGCACACCATATATTTT. It yields the protein CASSRLGQTGTGHTIYF.

V and J are TRBV30 and TRBJ2-3; 9 nucleotides match TRBD1. J gave up 6 bases and V 0 bases, and 4 bases lay outside the gene matches. The CDR3 contains 14 residues. Germline CDR1 reads GTSNPN; CDR2 reads SVGIG (reference sequence). DNA of the CDR3: TGTGCCTGGAGTGTACAGGGGGCAGGGGATACGCAGTATTTT. Residues: CAWSVQGAGDTQYF.

This sequence joins TRBV3-1 (or the pseudogene TRBV3-2) and TRBJ1-2, with D uncertain. V lost 3 bases and J 4 bases, leaving 9 bases between the germline ends. Germline values: CDR1 LGHDT, CDR2 YNNKEL (reference sequence). The CDR3 is 13 amino acids. The CDR3 DNA reads TGTGCCAGCAGCCACGGGGTGACCTATGGCTACACCTTC. It translates to CASSHGVTYGYTF.

The chain uses TRBV29-1 and TRBJ1-2; 7 bases line up with TRBD1. The V segment lost 6 bases and the J segment 3 bases; nucleotides outside the gene matches: 4. CDR1 SQVTM and CDR2 ANQGSEA come from the germline V gene. There are 12 residues in the CDR3. This CDR3 is CSVTGVDYGYTF. CDR3 DNA: TGCAGCGTCACAGGGGTAGACTATGGCTACACCTTC.

This clone was counted only a few times. V usage is TRBV6-5 and J usage is TRBJ2-2, with 12 bases matching TRBD2. Unmatched junction bases numbered 4, after V lost 6 bases and J lost 8 bases. The length of the CDR3 is 14 residues. Per germline, CDR1 MNHEY and CDR2 SVGAGI. This chain's CDR3 is CASSLAGGTGELFF. For the CDR3, the DNA is TGTGCCAGCAGCCTAGCGGGGGGGACTGGGGAGCTGTTTTTT.

There are a few counts of this clone. The CDR3 is CSVEGDRGEAFF. The CDR3 DNA sequence: TGCAGCGTTGAAGGAGACAGGGGTGAAGCTTTCTTT. J is TRBJ1-1 and V is TRBV29-1, with 8 bases lining up with TRBD1. This CDR3 region has 12 residues. Per the germline V gene, CDR1 is SQVTM and CDR2 is ANQGSEA. V lost 1 base and J lost 7; bases outside the gene matches: 2.

This rearrangement joins TRBV19 to TRBJ2-1, with 7 nucleotides matching TRBD2. V dropped 10 bases and J dropped 2; count of bases not matched to a gene: 17. This CDR3 region has 17 residues. CDR1 is LNHDA and CDR2 is SQIVND in the germline V gene (reference sequence). The CDR3 is CATKGPRGRVAYNEQFF. The DNA of the CDR3 is TGTGCCACCAAAGGTCCCCGGGGGAGGGTCGCCTACAATGAGCAGTTCTTC.

This chain joins TRBV10-3 and TRBJ1-1; no firm D call. Per germline, CDR1 ENHRY and CDR2 SYGVKD. Deletions cut 2 bases from V and 1 base from J, with 8 bases between. The CDR3 length is 14 residues. The CDR3 sequence is CAISEGEENTEAFF. The CDR3 region has the DNA TGTGCCATCAGTGAGGGGGAGGAGAACACTGAAGCTTTCTTT.

The chain joins TRBV10-3 to TRBJ1-5; 9 bases fit TRBD1. The CDR3 length is 13 residues. Germline assignment: CDR1 ENHRY and CDR2 SYGVKD. Trimming removed 10 bases from V and 3 bases from J; junction bases left unmatched: 4. DNA for the CDR3: TGTGCCACAGGGACAGGGAACAATCAGCCCCAGCATTTT. Translated, it gives CATGTGNNQPQHF.

The chain carries TRBV5-1 and TRBJ2-1, with D possibly being TRBD1 (5 bases). The CDR3 has 15 amino acids. Trimming took off 5 bases at V and 4 bases at J, with 16 bases between the two ends. The germline V gene encodes CDR1 SGHRS and CDR2 YFSETQ. The CDR3 sequence is CASRSGFRDYNEQFF. The CDR3 nucleotides read TGCGCCAGCAGGTCGGGCTTCAGGGATTACAATGAGCAGTTCTTC.

The chain couples TRBV11-3 to TRBJ1-1, with D possibly matching TRBD1 (5 bases). CDR3 length equals 16 residues. Trimming took off 5 bases at V and 1 base at J, with 17 bases between the two ends. The V gene's germline CDR1 is SGHNT and CDR2 YENEEA. The CDR3 region is CASSARAGRTNTEAFF. The CDR3 coding sequence is TGTGCCAGCAGCGCACGGGCGGGACGGACGAACACTGAAGCTTTCTTT.

The chain uses TRBV6-6 and TRBJ2-3; maybe TRBD2 (5 bases). The germline V gene encodes CDR1 MNHNY and CDR2 SVGAGI (reference sequence). The CDR3 contains 14 residues. Trimming cost V 9 bases and J 0 bases, with 13 bases left between them. Here the CDR3 reads CASTSPPSTDTQYF. CDR3 nucleotides: TGTGCCAGTACTAGTCCCCCTAGCACAGATACGCAGTATTTT.

The chain has TRBV19 and TRBJ1-2, with 7 bases fitting TRBD1. The trim removed 6 bases at V and 4 bases at J, leaving 8 bases unmatched. The CDR3 runs 14 residues. Per germline, CDR1 LNHDA and CDR2 SQIVND (reference sequence). CDR3 coding DNA: TGTGCCAGTAGGGTCCAGGGGGTGATCTATGGCTACACCTTC. Protein sequence: CASRVQGVIYGYTF.

V gene TRBV5-4 combines with J gene TRBJ2-3; the match to TRBD2 covers 13 bases. The ends lost 4 bases at V and 2 bases at J; junction bases unmatched: 7. Germline V gives CDR1 SGHNT, CDR2 YYREEE (reference sequence). The CDR3 is made up of 17 amino acids. The CDR3 DNA sequence: TGTGCCAGCAGCCTACGACTAGCGGGGGGCCACACAGATACGCAGTATTTT. The encoded protein is CASSLRLAGGHTDTQYF.

The V gene is TRBV28, the J gene TRBJ2-6; D not resolved. Deletions cut 6 bases from V and 0 bases from J, with 12 bases between. Germline CDR1 is MDHEN and CDR2 is SYDVKM. CDR3 length: 16 amino acids. In DNA form, the CDR3 reads TGTGCCAGCAGCACGACGGGTTTCTCTGGGGCCAACGTCCTGACTTTC. The encoded protein is CASSTTGFSGANVLTF.

The chain is built from TRBV5-1 and TRBJ1-1; 9 bases are a match to TRBD1. The CDR3 extends over 16 amino acids. The germline V gene has CDR1 SGHRS and CDR2 YFSETQ. Trimming at V came to 1 base and at J to 1 base, leaving 5 bases not matched to a gene. Here the CDR3 reads CASSLTGGQGNTEAFF. The DNA for the CDR3 is TGCGCCAGCAGCTTGACCGGGGGACAGGGGAACACTGAAGCTTTCTTT.

This clone was counted between two and nine times. The V and J genes are TRBV7-8 and TRBJ1-5; maybe TRBD1 (5 bases). This CDR3 spans 16 amino acids. Germline CDR1 is SGHVS and CDR2 is FQNEAQ. V was shortened by 1 base and J by 4 bases, with 14 bases between the two germline ends. CDR3 amino acids: CASSLVGGWRNQPQHF. The CDR3 region has the DNA TGTGCCAGCAGCTTAGTGGGGGGTTGGAGAAATCAGCCCCAGCATTTT.

The sample holds a few counts of this clone. V and J are TRBV6-6 and TRBJ1-2; D call uncertain. Germline-derived CDR1 and CDR2 are MNHNY and SVGAGI (reference sequence). Trimming cost V 6 bases and J 0 bases, with 14 bases left between them. CDR3 size: 15 residues. CDR3 sequence reads: CASRPRSGANYGYTF. The DNA of the CDR3 is TGTGCCAGCAGACCCAGGTCCGGGGCTAACTATGGCTACACCTTC.

The chain carries TRBV18 and TRBJ2-7, with TRBD1 identical over 7 bases. Germline-derived CDR1 and CDR2 are KGHSH and LQKENI. The CDR3 length is 13 residues. V lost 4 bases and J lost 2; bases outside the gene matches: 2. CDR3 sequence (DNA): TGTGCCAGCTCACAGGGGACAGCCTACGAGCAGTACTTC. It encodes CASSQGTAYEQYF.

The genes are TRBV19 and TRBJ1-5; D gene unclear. This CDR3 is 14 amino acids long. Germline V gene data show CDR1 as LNHDA and CDR2 as SQIVND (reference sequence). Trimming stripped 6 bases from V and 2 bases from J, with 11 bases between. CDR3 in amino acids: CASRAGMGNQPQHF. In DNA, the CDR3 is TGTGCCAGTAGGGCGGGGATGGGCAATCAGCCCCAGCATTTT.

V and J are TRBV13 and TRBJ2-3; TRBD2 matches 14 bases. Germline CDR1 PRHDT, CDR2 FYEKMQ (reference sequence). Trimming took 5 bases from V and 1 from J; bases not matched to a gene: 14. CDR3 length equals 20 residues. CDR3 sequence: CASSVDRLAGGRSGTDTQYF. In DNA form, the CDR3 reads TGTGCCAGCAGCGTAGACCGACTAGCGGGGGGGCGATCCGGCACAGATACGCAGTATTTT.

The chain combines TRBV27 with TRBJ2-2; 8 bases match TRBD2. Germline lookup yields CDR1 MNHEY and CDR2 SMNVEV (reference sequence). V lost 5 bases and J lost 1; bases outside the gene matches: 12. This CDR3 contains 18 residues. CDR3: CASSPRITSGVNTGELFF. The DNA of the CDR3 is TGTGCCAGCAGTCCGAGGATCACTAGCGGAGTGAACACCGGGGAGCTGTTTTTT.

This rearrangement joins TRBV30 to TRBJ1-3; D uncertain. Germline V gene data show CDR1 as GTSNPN and CDR2 as SVGIG (reference sequence). The CDR3 totals 14 residues. The V gene lost 2 bases and the J gene lost 0 bases, with 8 bases spanning the gap. The CDR3 sequence: CAWSNYLSGNTIYF. The CDR3 DNA reads as TGTGCCTGGAGTAACTACCTCTCTGGAAACACCATATATTTT. Using reference TRBV30 and TRBJ1-3 for the parts outside the CDR3, the full variable domain is SQTIHQWPATLVQPVGSPLSLECTVEGTSNPNLYWYRQAAGRGLQLLFYSVGIGQISSEVPQNLSASRPQDRQFILSSKKLLLSDSGFYLCAWSNYLSGNTIYFGEGSWLTVV.

The chain joins TRBV14 to TRBJ2-5; D is possibly TRBD2 (5 bases). V lost 0 bases, J lost 5 bases, and 10 bases lay in between. The CDR3 is made up of 14 amino acids. Germline V gene sequence: CDR1 SGHDN, CDR2 FVKESK. The DNA of the CDR3 is TGTGCCAGCAGCCAAGAGAGGGAACAGGAGACCCAGTACTTC. It yields the protein CASSQEREQETQYF. The entire variable domain, with the rest obtained from reference TRBV14 and TRBJ2-5, is as follows: EAGVTQFPSHSVIEKGQTVTLRCDPISGHDNLYWYRRVMGKEIKFLLHFVKESKQDESGMPNNRFLAERTGGTYSTLKVQPAELEDSGVYFCASSQEREQETQYFGPGTRLLVL.